This is a list of T cell receptor beta chains from one sample in a study of T cell repertoires in ileal Crohn's disease. Only in-frame clones appear in the TCRdb table, and some are missing; sequencing was by immunoSEQ multiplex PCR. This table has 15,000 to 20,000 clones, about 75% appearing once. Sequencing was performed on ileal tissue. These receptors all stem from an adult with Crohn's disease. The CDR3 runs from the conserved cysteine through the conserved F or W. Each record gives: clone size, V gene, J gene, CDR3 protein. Where a row states a size, it is once, few, many or the class of an expanded clone; other rows omit it.

abundance: -; v_gene: TRBV15; j_gene: TRBJ2-5; CDR3aa: CATSSRAGGLETQYF
abundance: -; v_gene: TRBV5-1; j_gene: TRBJ1-1; CDR3aa: CASSLGGGGTEAFF
abundance: few; v_gene: TRBV6-5; j_gene: TRBJ2-7; CDR3aa: CASSARTGAPYEQYF
abundance: few; v_gene: TRBV30; j_gene: TRBJ1-4; CDR3aa: CAWKGQGEAEKLFF
abundance: -; v_gene: TRBV7-9; j_gene: TRBJ2-7; CDR3aa: CASFTSGGSLRSYEQYF
abundance: few; v_gene: TRBV6-1; j_gene: TRBJ2-7; CDR3aa: CASSEAAETPYEQYF
abundance: few; v_gene: TRBV11-3; j_gene: TRBJ2-7; CDR3aa: CASSLGWQGGEQYF
abundance: -; v_gene: TRBV29-1; j_gene: TRBJ2-3; CDR3aa: CSVLAESTDTQYF
abundance: -; v_gene: TRBV5-4; j_gene: TRBJ2-7; CDR3aa: CASSSTYEQYF
abundance: -; v_gene: TRBV28; j_gene: TRBJ1-1; CDR3aa: CASSSVTGEAFF
abundance: -; v_gene: TRBV29-1; j_gene: TRBJ1-5; CDR3aa: CSVGGGNQPQHF
abundance: -; v_gene: TRBV5-1; j_gene: TRBJ1-5; CDR3aa: CASSPGGGDQPQHF
abundance: -; v_gene: TRBV6-5; j_gene: TRBJ2-5; CDR3aa: CASSPDRGLQETQYF
abundance: -; v_gene: TRBV5-1; j_gene: TRBJ2-1; CDR3aa: CASSLNTGQGGSEQFF
abundance: few; v_gene: TRBV2; j_gene: TRBJ1-1; CDR3aa: CASSQPGQTTEAFF
abundance: -; v_gene: TRBV6-6; j_gene: TRBJ1-1; CDR3aa: CASSYRVGHTEAFF
abundance: -; v_gene: TRBV7-8; j_gene: TRBJ1-2; CDR3aa: CASSLGQVDYGYTF
abundance: -; v_gene: TRBV5-1; j_gene: TRBJ1-5; CDR3aa: CASSLVGSQPQHF
abundance: -; v_gene: TRBV6-5; j_gene: TRBJ1-3; CDR3aa: CASSRGQGPGNTIYF
abundance: -; v_gene: TRBV6-4; j_gene: TRBJ2-3; CDR3aa: CASSADRNNWDTQYF
abundance: -; v_gene: TRBV27; j_gene: TRBJ1-2; CDR3aa: CASSPGLNYGYTF
abundance: -; v_gene: TRBV6-1; j_gene: TRBJ2-7; CDR3aa: CASSEETSGAYEQYF
abundance: few; v_gene: TRBV11-3; j_gene: TRBJ2-3; CDR3aa: CASSLTASTDTQYF
abundance: -; v_gene: TRBV7-7; j_gene: TRBJ2-5; CDR3aa: CASSLDRQETQYF
abundance: few; v_gene: TRBV9; j_gene: TRBJ2-3; CDR3aa: CASSYTSGRASGTDTQYF
abundance: -; v_gene: TRBV30; j_gene: TRBJ1-2; CDR3aa: CAWSGRGVIYGYTF
abundance: -; v_gene: TRBV6-6; j_gene: TRBJ2-2; CDR3aa: CASSYQQGFNGELFF
abundance: few; v_gene: TRBV4-2; j_gene: TRBJ2-7; CDR3aa: CASSQDPGDYEQYF
abundance: -; v_gene: TRBV29-1; j_gene: TRBJ2-7; CDR3aa: CSVVVGNTYEQYF
abundance: -; v_gene: TRBV28; j_gene: TRBJ1-1; CDR3aa: CASSLGIDGAFF
abundance: -; v_gene: TRBV10-2; j_gene: TRBJ1-3; CDR3aa: CATRREGNTIYF
abundance: -; v_gene: TRBV19; j_gene: TRBJ2-4; CDR3aa: CASSSPGAKNIQYF
abundance: -; v_gene: TRBV6-5; j_gene: TRBJ2-1; CDR3aa: CASSARGLEQNEQFF
abundance: -; v_gene: TRBV4-1; j_gene: TRBJ2-3; CDR3aa: CASSQGPGLAGPDTQYF
abundance: once; v_gene: TRBV5-4; j_gene: TRBJ1-1; CDR3aa: CASSYRGDTEAFF
abundance: -; v_gene: TRBV6-1; j_gene: TRBJ2-1; CDR3aa: CASSEVAGGYNEQFF
abundance: -; v_gene: TRBV7-6; j_gene: TRBJ1-1; CDR3aa: CASSLLELANTEAFF
abundance: -; v_gene: TRBV27; j_gene: TRBJ1-2; CDR3aa: CASSPTALSYGYTF
abundance: -; v_gene: TRBV7-9; j_gene: TRBJ1-5; CDR3aa: CACSSGGDGQPQHF
abundance: -; v_gene: TRBV29-1; j_gene: TRBJ1-2; CDR3aa: CSVDEGRTGSNYGYTF
abundance: -; v_gene: TRBV18; j_gene: TRBJ2-2; CDR3aa: CASSFPGQGTGELFF
abundance: -; v_gene: TRBV2; j_gene: TRBJ2-2; CDR3aa: CASTSSTDTGELFF
abundance: few; v_gene: TRBV5-1; j_gene: TRBJ1-1; CDR3aa: CASSFGQGTEAFF
abundance: -; v_gene: TRBV6-1; j_gene: TRBJ2-6; CDR3aa: CASSVSGQEGSGANVLTF
abundance: -; v_gene: TRBV13; j_gene: TRBJ1-2; CDR3aa: CASSGRDRSLKGYTF
abundance: -; v_gene: TRBV30; j_gene: TRBJ1-2; CDR3aa: CAWNGGSYGYTF